The clone carrying this T cell receptor beta chain showed up many times. TCRs were put through approximately 20 PCR cycles of amplification with Phusion. A constant-region primer and the V-primer adapter served as the primer pair. MiXCR, applied by TCRdb to the reads, yields one record per CDR3 protein. Counted here are 50,000 or so distinct CDR3 sequences, roughly a third occurring once; the ten biggest clones make up roughly 8%. The data stem from a study of low-dose radiotherapy and immunotherapy resistance in tumors. Overall study context: Oral aspirin 300 mg was taken by patients daily for four cycles from cycle 1 day 1.

This sample's time point: after trial treatment. This sample's treatment: LDRT plus nivolumab, ipilimumab, low-dose cyclophosphamide and aspirin (RACIN trial). The germline gives CDR1 SGHRS, CDR2 YFSETQ. The CDR3 is 13 residues long. Trimming removed 7 bases at V and 6 bases at J, with 14 bases between. J is TRBJ2-1 and V is TRBV5-1, with D hard to call. The specimen comprised PBMCs, sampled after low-dose radiotherapy plus immunotherapy. The sequence was collected from a male donor with rectosigmoid adenocarcinoma. For the CDR3, the DNA is TGCGCCAGCTCCGTTGGTGTAAGCAATGAGCAGTTCTTC. This encodes CASSVGVSNEQFF.